The clone carrying this T cell receptor (beta chain) was seen a few times. Primed by a sample-barcoded 5' primer and a J-beta primer mix, a second PCR proceeded for about 6 to 12 cycles. A single record per CDR3 protein comes from TCRdb applying MiXCR to the 5' RACE reads. The sample carries about 930,000 distinct CDR3 sequences, about 29% recorded once. The data derive from a study of blood T cells in healthy people across ages. Per the germline V gene, CDR1 is DFQATT and CDR2 is SNEGSKA (reference sequence). CDR3 length: 13 residues. These same records also appear under a second study, on T cells of mothers and their children. That investigation notes: A primer called M1S, used in the second PCR, added sample barcodes and 2-4 random nucleotides.

Sequenced: blood. The clonotype was recovered from a woman aged 40-49 years in good health. The chain links TRBV20-1 to TRBJ1-1, with D possibly TRBD1 on 6 matching bases. The CDR3 spells CSDYRGLNTEAFF. As DNA, the CDR3 is TGCAGCGATTACCGGGGGCTGAACACTGAAGCTTTCTTT.